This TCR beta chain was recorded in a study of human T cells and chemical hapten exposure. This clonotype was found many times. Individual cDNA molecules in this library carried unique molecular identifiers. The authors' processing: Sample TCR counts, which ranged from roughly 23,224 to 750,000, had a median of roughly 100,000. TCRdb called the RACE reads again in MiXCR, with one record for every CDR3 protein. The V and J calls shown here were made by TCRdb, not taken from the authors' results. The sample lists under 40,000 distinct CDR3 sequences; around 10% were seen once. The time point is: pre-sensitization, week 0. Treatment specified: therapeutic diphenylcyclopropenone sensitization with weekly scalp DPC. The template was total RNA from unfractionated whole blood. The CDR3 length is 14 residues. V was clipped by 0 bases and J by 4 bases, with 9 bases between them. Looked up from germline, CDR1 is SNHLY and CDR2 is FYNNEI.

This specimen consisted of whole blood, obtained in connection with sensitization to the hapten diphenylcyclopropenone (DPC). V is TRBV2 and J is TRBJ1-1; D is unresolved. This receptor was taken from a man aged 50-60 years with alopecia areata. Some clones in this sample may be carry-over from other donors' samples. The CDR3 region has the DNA TGTGCCAGCAGTGAAGCGGCCTGGGGCACTGAAGCTTTCTTT. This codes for CASSEAAWGTEAFF.